A single T cell receptor beta chain is shown here with its context. Its specificity is not known. These data belong to a study of Graves' ophthalmopathy and Graves' hyperthyroidism. General study points: Among expanded thyroid clonotypes above 0.001 frequency, most also occurred in blood.

Amplifying from RNA transcripts, the study obtained TCR beta CDR3 regions. Following a first-round RT-PCR that used HTBI primers, a second-round multiplex PCR was carried out. TCRdb re-derived calls from the multiplex PCR reads in MiXCR, one entry per CDR3 protein. The sample lists about 180,000 distinct CDR3 sequences, approximately 40% occurring once. The CDR3 runs to 14 residues. V was clipped by 6 bases and J by 5 bases, with 16 bases between them. The clonotype was recovered from a woman aged 40 to 50 with Graves' ophthalmopathy. The sample was peripheral blood. The V call is TRBV12-3 or TRBV12-4, the J call TRBJ1-1, with D possibly being TRBD1 (5 bases). The CDR3 is CASSSNQGMTEAFF. CDR3 nucleotide sequence: TGTGCCAGCAGCTCGAATCAGGGAATGACTGAAGCTTTCTTT.